This section outlines one T cell receptor (beta chain) sequence together with its context. The antigen is undetermined. Via MiXCR, TCRdb re-called the 5' RACE reads, giving one row per CDR3 protein. The sample has 250,000 to 350,000 distinct CDR3 sequences, approximately 19% seen once; the top ten hold under 25%. The sample originates from a study of T-cell memory formation after mild COVID-19. Germline CDR1 and CDR2: SEHNR and FQNEAQ (reference sequence). The CDR3 covers 13 residues. V was clipped by 2 bases and J by 5 bases; unmatched bases: 2. Study-level results: Clones shrinking from day 15 to 85 showed even CD4/CD8 mixes; later expanders tilted CD4+. Some clones that responded turned up in pre-infection memory, which suggests that cross-reactive memory joined in.

The chain couples TRBV7-9 to TRBJ2-5, with TRBD1 matching 7 bases. Sequencing input: PBMCs or a T cell subset sorted from them (not recorded which). The sequence was collected from a man in his late teens or twenties who had mild COVID-19 (a few samples of this study predate the infection). Cell type and time point are not known. CDR3 bases: TGTGCCAGCAGCTTATCGGACAGGGAGACCCAGTACTTC. Its protein is CASSLSDRETQYF. The complete variable domain, with remaining parts taken from reference TRBV7-9 and TRBJ2-5, reads DTGVSQNPRHKITKRGQNVTFRCDPISEHNRLYWYRQTLGQGPEFLTYFQNEAQLEKSRLLSDRFSAERPKGSFSTLEIQRTEQGDSAMYLCASSLSDRETQYFGPGTRLLVL.